The 21 T cell receptor beta chains presented below share a single source sample, sequenced in a study of PD-L1 blockade in urothelial cancer. Method: immunoSEQ multiplex PCR; TCRdb's copy keeps in-frame clones and lacks some. The sample has about 30,000 clones, about 85% seen once. Specified time point: peripheral blood 6 weeks after treatment start. Sequencing was performed on PBMCs, taken around atezolizumab (anti-PD-L1) treatment. The receptors shown here come from a man between 65 and 85 years old with urothelial cancer.

The chain couples TRBV7-2 to TRBJ2-5; D is ambiguous. The CDR3 sequence is 15 residues long. Germline assignment: CDR1 SGHTA and CDR2 FQGNSA. V lost 1 base and J 5 bases, leaving 14 bases between the germline ends. Here the CDR3 reads CASSLVGRPEETQYF. The DNA of the CDR3 is TGTGCCAGCAGCTTAGTAGGCAGGCCCGAGGAGACCCAGTACTTC.

V gene TRBV18 combines with J gene TRBJ2-3; D remains ambiguous. The CDR3 loop spans 11 amino acids. The V gene's germline CDR1 is KGHSH and CDR2 LQKENI. V gave up 8 bases and J gave up 0 bases, with 3 bases separating them. Here the CDR3 DNA reads TGTGCCAGCCTCAGCACAGATACGCAGTATTTT. Amino acids: CASLSTDTQYF.

This clone is medium-sized. The rearrangement joins TRBV6-1 to TRBJ1-5, with D unclear. CDR1 is MNHNS and CDR2 is SASEGT in the germline V gene. The CDR3 totals 15 residues. The V end was cut by 5 bases, the J end by 2 bases, with 13 bases between. CDR3 bases: TGTGCCAGCAGTCCCTCGGGAACAGGCAATCAGCCCCAGCATTTT. It is translated as CASSPSGTGNQPQHF.

This clone was seen just once. J is TRBJ2-2 and V is TRBV28; 9 bases line up with TRBD1. CDR1 is MDHEN and CDR2 is SYDVKM in the germline V gene. The CDR3 spans 17 residues. Trimming removed 4 bases from V and 7 bases from J; junction bases left unmatched: 13. The CDR3 coding sequence is TGTGCCAGCAGTTCTCTCCCCGGACAGGGGTTTGGCGGGGAGCTGTTTTTT. Its protein product is CASSSLPGQGFGGELFF.

The J gene is TRBJ1-2, the V gene TRBV7-8; D remains unclear. The CDR3 spans 16 residues. From germline, CDR1 is SGHVS and CDR2 FQNEAQ. The ends were cut back, 5 bases at V and 6 bases at J, with 22 bases in the middle. The CDR3 coding sequence is TGTGCCAGCAGCCCTAGCTGGCGCGGGGAGGAAGATGGCTACACCTTC. Translation gives CASSPSWRGEEDGYTF.

The rearrangement joins TRBV18 to TRBJ2-5; tentative D call: TRBD1 (6 bases). This CDR3 contains 14 residues. Germline V CDR1 and CDR2: KGHSH, LQKENI. V was clipped by 5 bases and J by 4 bases, with 14 bases between them. The CDR3 region is CASSRTALRETQYF. CDR3 bases: TGTGCCAGCTCAAGGACAGCCCTCCGAGAGACCCAGTACTTC.

The rearrangement uses TRBV9 and TRBJ1-6; 9 bases line up with TRBD1. Germline CDR1 is SGDLS and CDR2 is YYNGEE. The V gene end was trimmed by 3 bases and the J gene end by 0 bases; junction bases not matched to a gene: 16. This CDR3 is built from 21 residues. CDR3 amino acids: CASSATPGQGSLGSYNSPLHF. The DNA of the CDR3 is TGTGCCAGCAGCGCTACTCCGGGACAGGGTAGTTTAGGCTCCTATAATTCACCCCTCCACTTT.

This clone was observed a single time. The CDR3 region is CASSYGTGGGYGYTF. As DNA, the CDR3 is TGTGCCAGCAGTTACGGGACAGGGGGCGGCTATGGCTACACCTTC. V and J are TRBV6-5 and TRBJ1-2, with 12 bases aligning to TRBD1. This CDR3 has 15 residues. The V and J ends lost 2 bases and 4 bases, in that order; junction bases with no gene match: 2. Germline V gene lookup returns CDR1 MNHEY and CDR2 SVGAGI.

V is TRBV7-2 and J is TRBJ1-5, with D hard to call. Trimming left V 5 bases short and J 2 bases short, with 10 bases between. The CDR3 length is 14 residues. Germline V gene data show CDR1 as SGHTA and CDR2 as FQGNSA. The CDR3 is CASSPPGGNQPQHF. DNA for the CDR3: TGTGCCAGCAGCCCCCCGGGAGGCAATCAGCCCCAGCATTTT.

The chain is built from TRBV18 and TRBJ2-7; 8 nucleotides match TRBD1. Per germline, CDR1 KGHSH and CDR2 LQKENI. This CDR3 has 14 residues. With 3 bases clipped from V and 9 bases from J, the junction kept 10 bases outside the gene matches. The CDR3 sequence: CASSPPGTGGVQYF. CDR3 DNA sequence: TGTGCCAGCTCACCCCCCGGGACAGGTGGGGTGCAGTACTTC. Supplemented by reference TRBV18 and TRBJ2-7, the full variable domain reads NAGVMQNPRHLVRRRGQEARLRCSPMKGHSHVYWYRQLPEEGLKFMVYLQKENIIDESGMPKERFSAEFPKEGPSILRIQQVVRGDSAAYFCASSPPGTGGVQYFGPGTRLTVT.

The J gene is TRBJ1-4, the V gene TRBV7-9; D call uncertain. Trimming took 0 bases from V and 0 from J, leaving 11 bases between them. The CDR3 sequence is 17 residues long. The germline gives CDR1 SEHNR, CDR2 FQNEAQ (reference sequence). The CDR3 loop is CASSLAFGRATNEKLFF. DNA of the CDR3: TGTGCCAGCAGCTTAGCGTTCGGTCGTGCAACTAATGAAAAACTGTTTTTT.

CDR3 amino acids: CASSQEPPGGRNQPQHF. CDR3 DNA: TGCGCCAGCAGCCAAGAGCCGCCAGGGGGTCGCAATCAGCCCCAGCATTTT. V is TRBV4-3 and J is TRBJ1-5; 7 bases fit TRBD1. Germline trimming cut 0 bases from V and 2 bases from J; bases unmatched to any gene: 7. Germline V gives CDR1 LGHNA, CDR2 YSLEER. The CDR3 is 17 amino acids.

This rearrangement joins TRBV6-6 to TRBJ1-4; 10 nucleotides align to TRBD1. Germline V gene sequence: CDR1 MNHNY, CDR2 SVGAGI (reference sequence). V lost 6 bases to trimming and J lost 5 bases; unmatched junction nucleotides: 9. This CDR3 is built from 16 residues. In DNA form, the CDR3 reads TGTGCCAGCAGACCCTCGACAGGGGGCGAGAATGAAAAACTGTTTTTT. Its translation: CASRPSTGGENEKLFF.

The chain carries TRBV27 and TRBJ2-7, with 10 bases identical to TRBD2. CDR1 is MNHEY, CDR2 SMNVEV, per germline (reference sequence). The ends lost 5 bases at V and 5 bases at J; junction bases unmatched: 6. The CDR3 contains 14 residues. CDR3 residues: CASSPSGRVDEQYF. The CDR3 region has the DNA TGTGCCAGCAGTCCTAGCGGGAGAGTAGACGAGCAGTACTTC.

This clone was found once. Written as DNA, the CDR3 is TGTGCCAGTTTAAGACTAGCGGGATCCCGGGGTTACACCGGGGAGCTGTTTTTT. Its translation is CASLRLAGSRGYTGELFF. The genes are TRBV28 and TRBJ2-2, with 11 bases aligning to TRBD2. Germline V CDR1 and CDR2: MDHEN, SYDVKM. This CDR3 is 18 amino acids long. V was clipped by 9 bases and J by 3 bases; unmatched bases: 15.

The chain uses TRBV28 and TRBJ1-2; 8 positions agree with TRBD1. J gave up 14 bases and V 9 bases, and 17 bases lay outside the gene matches. The germline CDR1 and CDR2 sequences are MDHEN and SYDVKM. CDR3 length equals 13 residues. The CDR3 loop reads CASSTGGAGVQTF. In DNA, the CDR3 is TGTGCCAGTTCAACAGGGGGGGCGGGAGTGCAAACCTTC.

This clone was seen just once. V and J are TRBV7-9 and TRBJ1-3; weak D call: TRBD1 (6 bases). This CDR3 has 19 amino acids. Trimming left V 2 bases short and J 0 bases short, with 20 bases between. CDR1 SEHNR and CDR2 FQNEAQ come from the germline V gene (reference sequence). CDR3: CASSLTGSAGPFSGNTIYF. CDR3 bases: TGTGCCAGCAGCTTAACAGGGAGTGCAGGACCTTTCTCTGGAAACACCATATATTTT. Together with reference TRBV7-9 and TRBJ1-3, the CDR3 gives the full variable domain: DTGVSQNPRHKITKRGQNVTFRCDPISEHNRLYWYRQTLGQGPEFLTYFQNEAQLEKSRLLSDRFSAERPKGSFSTLEIQRTEQGDSAMYLCASSLTGSAGPFSGNTIYFGEGSWLTVV.

This chain links TRBV7-9 with TRBJ1-5, with TRBD1 identical over 7 bases. Germline lookup yields CDR1 SEHNR and CDR2 FQNEAQ (reference sequence). The CDR3 covers 14 residues. V was pared by 3 bases and J by 3 bases, with 2 bases of the junction left unmatched. CDR3: CASSFDRVNQPQHF. DNA for the CDR3: TGTGCCAGCAGCTTCGACAGGGTCAATCAGCCCCAGCATTTT.

This clone has a single count. The genes are TRBV15 and TRBJ2-7; 9 bases map to TRBD1. V was clipped by 0 bases and J by 1 base; unmatched bases: 7. Germline assignment: CDR1 LNHNV and CDR2 YYDKDF (reference sequence). This CDR3 contains 17 residues. The CDR3 loop is CATSRDVDRGFSYEQYF. For the CDR3, the DNA is TGTGCCACCAGCAGAGATGTGGACAGGGGTTTTTCCTACGAGCAGTACTTC.

This sequence joins TRBV28 and TRBJ2-3; 8 bases map to TRBD2. Germline assignment: CDR1 MDHEN and CDR2 SYDVKM. With V trimmed by 2 bases and J by 6 bases, 7 bases remained unmatched. CDR3 length equals 15 residues. In DNA form, the CDR3 reads TGTGCCAGCAGTTTAAGCGGGAGAGGTTCTGATACGCAGTATTTT. Protein product: CASSLSGRGSDTQYF.

The CDR3 coding sequence is TGTGCCAGCAGCTTGAACAGCCAAGAGACCCAGTACTTC. Residues: CASSLNSQETQYF. The rearrangement joins TRBV11-2 to TRBJ2-5; D remains ambiguous. Germline V lookup: CDR1 SGHAT, CDR2 FQNNGV. The V gene lost 3 bases and the J gene lost 1 base, with 6 bases spanning the gap. The length of the CDR3 is 13 residues. Full variable domain (missing parts from reference TRBV11-2 and TRBJ2-5): EAGVAQSPRYKIIEKRQSVAFWCNPISGHATLYWYQQILGQGPKLLIQFQNNGVVDDSQLPKDRFSAERLKGVDSTLKIQPAKLEDSAVYLCASSLNSQETQYFGPGTRLLVL.